What follows are 23 T cell receptor beta chains derived from one specimen sequenced in a study of T cell responses to AZD1222 COVID-19 vaccine. Using immunoSEQ multiplex PCR, the repertoire was profiled, and TCRdb retains in-frame clones only, with some absent. The table records about 96,000 clones, about 89% of them present only once. This specimen was peripheral blood, taken on day 0 of AZD1222 vaccination. The receptors come from an adult in good health.

This chain connects TRBV19 to TRBJ2-2, with 7 bases identical to TRBD2. This CDR3 is 15 amino acids long. Germline loops: CDR1 LNHDA, CDR2 SQIVND (reference sequence). J lost 4 bases, V lost 7 bases, and 9 bases had no gene match. The DNA of the CDR3 is TGTGCCAGTACTCACTTGTCGGGGGGCACCGGGGAGCTGTTTTTT. Translating gives CASTHLSGGTGELFF.

The chain has TRBV6-5 and TRBJ1-4; no firm D call. The CDR3 loop spans 11 amino acids. V shed 6 bases and J shed 11 bases, with 10 bases lying between them. The germline gives CDR1 MNHEY, CDR2 SVGAGI. This chain's CDR3 is CASSLNGKLFF. The CDR3 coding sequence is TGTGCCAGCAGCCTAAATGGGAAACTGTTTTTT.

A few counts support this clone. The chain has TRBV19 and TRBJ2-5; D not certain. Trimming removed 2 bases at V and 2 bases at J, with 6 bases between. Germline V gene lookup returns CDR1 LNHDA and CDR2 SQIVND (reference sequence). The CDR3 loop spans 13 amino acids. In DNA, the CDR3 is TGTGCCAGTAGTATAAACAGACAAGAGACCCAGTACTTC. Translated: CASSINRQETQYF.

CDR3 region: CSVAVTGGGYTF. CDR3 DNA sequence: TGCAGCGTTGCAGTGACAGGGGGTGGCTACACCTTC. The J gene is TRBJ1-2, the V gene TRBV29-1, with 9 positions matching TRBD1. Per germline, CDR1 SQVTM and CDR2 ANQGSEA. Unmatched junction bases numbered 4, after V lost 4 bases and J lost 7 bases. CDR3 length: 12 residues.

The V gene is TRBV2, the J gene TRBJ1-1; D not resolved. This CDR3 comprises 14 residues. V was cut by 4 bases and J by 3 bases, with 12 bases left in between. Germline values: CDR1 SNHLY, CDR2 FYNNEI. The chain's CDR3 is CASSVEESYTEAFF. CDR3 DNA sequence: TGTGCCAGCAGTGTAGAGGAGTCCTACACTGAAGCTTTCTTT.

The chain has TRBV2 and TRBJ1-2; 8 positions agree with TRBD1. The V gene's germline CDR1 is SNHLY and CDR2 FYNNEI. This CDR3 is built from 15 residues. The J segment lost 5 bases and the V segment lost 5 bases, leaving 10 bases of the junction unmatched. Written as DNA, the CDR3 is TGTGCCAGCAGTTCCCGTACAGGGGGTCGGTATGGCTACACCTTC. It yields the protein CASSSRTGGRYGYTF.

The genes are TRBV6-5 and TRBJ2-6; TRBD1 agrees at 8 bases. CDR1 MNHEY and CDR2 SVGAGI come from the germline V gene. V was pared by 5 bases and J by 10 bases, with 7 bases of the junction left unmatched. The CDR3 spans 14 residues. The CDR3 region has the DNA TGTGCCAGCAGTCAGGGGGCGGTCGGGAACGTCCTGACTTTC. As protein: CASSQGAVGNVLTF.

The genes are TRBV5-6 and TRBJ1-6; 7 bases match TRBD1. Germline-derived CDR1 and CDR2 are SGHDT and YYEEEE. V shed 4 bases and J 9 bases; nucleotides not matched to a gene: 7. The CDR3 spans 14 residues. The CDR3 reads CASSRQGLGSPLHF. DNA of the CDR3: TGTGCCAGCAGCCGACAGGGTTTAGGTTCACCCCTCCACTTT.

The chain joins TRBV28 to TRBJ2-1; a possible D gene is TRBD2 (6 bases). Germline V gene sequence: CDR1 MDHEN, CDR2 SYDVKM. Trimming left V 3 bases short and J 14 bases short, with 17 bases between. CDR3 length: 13 residues. The DNA of the CDR3 is TGTGCCAGCAGTTTTGGAGGTCTGGGGGAGGAGTTCTTC. Translation: CASSFGGLGEEFF.

The V call is TRBV28, the J call TRBJ1-2; D is unresolved. The germline gives CDR1 MDHEN, CDR2 SYDVKM. The CDR3 has 11 amino acids. The germline V and J ends were trimmed by 2 bases and 5 bases, with 3 bases remaining between them. CDR3 protein: CASSLNYGYTF. The CDR3 DNA sequence: TGTGCCAGCAGTTTAAATTATGGCTACACCTTC.

This clone is labeled medium-sized. The V call is TRBV7-9, the J call TRBJ1-1, with TRBD1 as a possible D gene (6 bases). CDR1 is SEHNR, CDR2 FQNEAQ, per germline (reference sequence). This CDR3 contains 12 residues. Trimming pared 6 bases from V and 5 bases from J, leaving 10 bases between. This CDR3 reads CASSSQGTEAFF. The CDR3 DNA follows: TGTGCCAGCAGTTCACAGGGTACTGAAGCTTTCTTT. The full variable domain, rest sourced from reference TRBV7-9 and TRBJ1-1, is DTGVSQNPRHKITKRGQNVTFRCDPISEHNRLYWYRQTLGQGPEFLTYFQNEAQLEKSRLLSDRFSAERPKGSFSTLEIQRTEQGDSAMYLCASSSQGTEAFFGQGTRLTVV.

This clone was counted between two and nine times. The rearrangement links TRBV29-1 to TRBJ2-4; D gene uncertain. Trimming took 7 bases from V and 4 from J, leaving 14 bases between them. The CDR3 contains 13 residues. The germline CDR1 and CDR2 sequences are SQVTM and ANQGSEA. This chain's CDR3 is CSAAEGWKNIQYF. CDR3 sequence (DNA): TGCAGCGCAGCCGAAGGGTGGAAAAACATTCAGTACTTC.

The V call is TRBV5-6, the J call TRBJ1-6; 8 positions agree with TRBD1. Per the germline V gene, CDR1 is SGHDT and CDR2 is YYEEEE. CDR3 length: 14 residues. After removal of 0 bases from V and 9 bases from J, the junction contained 2 bases not matched to a gene. The CDR3 sequence is CASSLVQGASPLHF. The CDR3 nucleotides read TGTGCCAGCAGCTTGGTTCAGGGGGCTTCACCCCTCCACTTT.

The chain has TRBV28 and TRBJ2-2; 10 positions agree with TRBD2. Trimming cost V 2 bases and J 4 bases; bases outside gene matches: 7. The CDR3 extends over 17 amino acids. In germline, CDR1 is MDHEN, CDR2 SYDVKM. In nucleotides, the CDR3 is TGTGCCAGCAGTTTACGGGGACTAGCGAGCTTCACCGGGGAGCTGTTTTTT. Translation: CASSLRGLASFTGELFF.

In its sample, this clone was seen a few times. This chain joins TRBV2 and TRBJ1-2; TRBD1 might be the D (6 bases). CDR1 SNHLY and CDR2 FYNNEI come from the germline V gene. Trimming removed 4 bases from V and 4 bases from J, with 10 bases in between. This CDR3 is 13 amino acids long. In DNA form, the CDR3 reads TGTGCCAGCAGTGGGGGGCCCGGCTATGGCTACACCTTC. Its translation is CASSGGPGYGYTF.

The table lists this clone with a few counts. In DNA form, the CDR3 reads TGTGCCAGCAGTCCGGACAGGGCGGGAACCGGGGAGCTGTTTTTT. Its protein product is CASSPDRAGTGELFF. The V gene is TRBV6-6, the J gene TRBJ2-2; 8 bases are a match to TRBD1. The CDR3 has 15 residues. The germline V gene encodes CDR1 MNHNY and CDR2 SVGAGI (reference sequence). The V segment lost 5 bases and the J segment 5 bases; nucleotides outside the gene matches: 7.

The V call is TRBV2, the J call TRBJ2-5, with 9 bases fitting TRBD2. With V trimmed by 4 bases and J by 5 bases, 14 bases remained unmatched. CDR1 and CDR2 from the germline V gene are SNHLY and FYNNEI. The CDR3 is made up of 17 amino acids. The CDR3 DNA reads as TGTGCCAGCAGTGCGCCTTGGTTGGCGGGGGGGATCGAGACCCAGTACTTC. This translates into CASSAPWLAGGIETQYF.

The genes are TRBV7-8 and TRBJ1-1; no definite D call. Trimming took off 2 bases at V and 2 bases at J, with 6 bases between the two ends. The CDR3 totals 13 residues. Germline loops: CDR1 SGHVS, CDR2 FQNEAQ. The DNA of the CDR3 is TGTGCCAGCAGCTTAACGGAAAACACTGAAGCTTTCTTT. Translation gives CASSLTENTEAFF.

V is TRBV7-2 and J is TRBJ2-1, with D possibly being TRBD2 (5 bases). Germline-derived CDR1 and CDR2 are SGHTA and FQGNSA. V was trimmed by 2 bases and J by 1 base, leaving 9 bases between them. The CDR3 length is 15 residues. The CDR3 DNA sequence: TGTGCCAGCAGCTTAATGACGGGATCCTACAATGAGCAGTTCTTC. It codes for CASSLMTGSYNEQFF. Drawing the rest from reference TRBV7-2 and TRBJ2-1, the complete variable domain is GAGVSQSPSNKVTEKGKDVELRCDPISGHTALYWYRQSLGQGLEFLIYFQGNSAPDKSGLPSDRFSAERTGGSVSTLTIQRTQQEDSAVYLCASSLMTGSYNEQFFGPGTRLTVL.

This clone has just a few counts. This chain links TRBV30 with TRBJ1-5, with D maybe TRBD1 (5 bases). Germline loops: CDR1 GTSNPN, CDR2 SVGIG (reference sequence). The CDR3 is made up of 15 amino acids. The V end was cut by 8 bases, the J end by 0 bases, with 17 bases between. CDR3 sequence reads: CAGQWGDGSNQPQHF. CDR3 DNA sequence: TGTGCCGGACAATGGGGAGATGGTAGCAATCAGCCCCAGCATTTT.

The chain links TRBV28 to TRBJ2-7, with 8 bases lining up with TRBD1. Trimming cost V 2 bases and J 0 bases; bases outside gene matches: 6. The CDR3 runs to 16 residues. In germline, CDR1 is MDHEN, CDR2 SYDVKM. In DNA form, the CDR3 reads TGTGCCAGCAGTTTAGGGGGACAGGTCTTCTCCTACGAGCAGTACTTC. It is translated as CASSLGGQVFSYEQYF.

The J gene is TRBJ2-7, the V gene TRBV7-2; D is possibly TRBD2 (6 bases). V was cut by 0 bases and J by 6 bases, with 9 bases left in between. The CDR3 sequence is 13 residues long. From germline, CDR1 is SGHTA and CDR2 FQGNSA. CDR3 sequence (DNA): TGTGCCAGCAGCTTAGCGCGGGACCGCGAGCAGTACTTC. Its protein product is CASSLARDREQYF.

This CDR3 reads CASSSALGQGTDTQYF. Written as DNA, the CDR3 is TGTGCCAGCAGCTCAGCCTTAGGACAGGGCACAGATACGCAGTATTTT. The chain uses TRBV7-2 and TRBJ2-3; TRBD1 agrees at 7 bases. J was trimmed by 1 base and V by 4 bases; bases with no gene match: 8. Per germline, CDR1 SGHTA and CDR2 FQGNSA. This CDR3 has 16 amino acids. Full variable domain (outside the CDR3, taken from reference TRBV7-2 and TRBJ2-3): GAGVSQSPSNKVTEKGKDVELRCDPISGHTALYWYRQSLGQGLEFLIYFQGNSAPDKSGLPSDRFSAERTGGSVSTLTIQRTQQEDSAVYLCASSSALGQGTDTQYFGPGTRLTVL.